This is a list of T cell receptor beta chains from one sample in a study of T cells in Graves' hyperthyroidism and ophthalmopathy. TCRdb independently ran MiXCR on the multiplex PCR reads; one entry per CDR3 protein. The sample records some 530,000 distinct CDR3 sequences, roughly 23% being singletons. Sequenced sample: blood. The receptors here all came from a woman in her sixties or seventies with Graves' ophthalmopathy. The CDR3 runs from the conserved cysteine through the conserved F or W. D genes are given only for firm matches. Clone sizes are given selectively: once, few, many, or a class where the clone is expanded.

>TRBV2|many|TRBJ1-2|-
TGTGCCAGCAGTCAGCTCCAGGGAAGGTACGGCTACACCTTC
CASSQLQGRYGYTF
>TRBV18|-|TRBJ2-7|TRBD1
TGTGCCAGCTCACCACTCCCAGGGGGTTCGAGCTCCTACGAGCAGTACTTC
CASSPLPGGSSSYEQYF
>TRBV10-1|-|TRBJ2-2|TRBD2
TGCGCCAGCAGTGAAGAAGCGGGAGGAACCGGGGAGCTGTTTTTT
CASSEEAGGTGELFF
>TRBV29-1|-|TRBJ2-3|TRBD2
TGCAGCGTGGAGAGCGGGAGGCCGGGGAACACAGATACGCAGTATTTT
CSVESGRPGNTDTQYF
>TRBV28|-|TRBJ1-5|TRBD1
TGTGCCAGCAGTCAGAGACAGGGGTTTGTTCAGCCCCAGCATTTT
CASSQRQGFVQPQHF
>TRBV24-1|many|TRBJ2-1|-
TGTGCCACCAGTGACCCAGACAATGAGCAGTTCTTC
CATSDPDNEQFF
>TRBV6-1|-|TRBJ2-7|-
TGTGCCAGCATCCAAGGGGACGGCACCTACGAGCAGTACTTC
CASIQGDGTYEQYF
>TRBV20-1|many|TRBJ2-3|TRBD2
TGCAGTGCTAGCGGACTAGCGGGAGTCAGAGGAGCAGATACGCAGTATTTT
CSASGLAGVRGADTQYF
>TRBV30|few|TRBJ2-7|-
TGTGCCTGGAGTAGGTCGGGCTCCTACGAGCAGTACTTC
CAWSRSGSYEQYF
>TRBV7-3|few|TRBJ2-1|TRBD2
TGTGCCAGCAGCTTAAATGCGGGGGATAGTGGCTACAATGAGCAGTTCTTC
CASSLNAGDSGYNEQFF
>TRBV10-3|-|TRBJ2-7|-
TGTGCCATCAGTGGAGAGGGTAGGGGTAGCGAGCAGTACTTC
CAISGEGRGSEQYF
>TRBV6-1|-|TRBJ1-6|TRBD1
TGTGCCAGCAGATCCACAGGGGTTAGCTCACCCCTCCACTTT
CASRSTGVSSPLHF
>TRBV12-3/TRBV12-4|many|TRBJ1-2|TRBD1
TGTGCCAGCAGTTTAGGCCTGGATGGACAGGGGTACTATGGCTACACCTTC
CASSLGLDGQGYYGYTF
>TRBV19|-|TRBJ1-1|TRBD1
TGTGCCAGTCTTCCGGGACAGCTGAACACTGAAGCTTTCTTT
CASLPGQLNTEAFF
>TRBV12-3/TRBV12-4|few|TRBJ2-3|TRBD2
TGTGCCAGCAGTCCGAGAGCGGGAGGCCACACAGATACGCAGTATTTT
CASSPRAGGHTDTQYF
>TRBV3-1|-|TRBJ2-7|-
TGTGCCAGCAGCCCAGGACAGCTATCCTACGAGCAGTACTTC
CASSPGQLSYEQYF
>TRBV20-1|-|TRBJ2-5|TRBD2
TGCAGTGCTAGAGAGACTAGCGGGAGGGCCTGGGGGACCCAGTACTTC
CSARETSGRAWGTQYF
>TRBV6-1|few|TRBJ2-1|TRBD1
TGTGCCAGCAGCCGCGGGACAGGGCGTCGGCAGTTCTTC
CASSRGTGRRQFF
>TRBV3-1|-|TRBJ2-7|-
TGTGCCAGCAGCCTTACAGGGAGCGGCCACGAGCAGTACTTC
CASSLTGSGHEQYF
>TRBV28|-|TRBJ1-6|TRBD1
TGTGCCAGCTCCCTGACAGGGGGCGAGATTAATTCACCCCTCCACTTT
CASSLTGGEINSPLHF
>TRBV6-1|-|TRBJ2-3|-
TGTGCCAGCAGTGATAGGGGTCCCACAGATACGCAGTATTTT
CASSDRGPTDTQYF
>TRBV10-3|-|TRBJ2-7|-
TGTGCCATCAGTGATCCCGGGGGTAGCGCCTACGAGCAGTACTTC
CAISDPGGSAYEQYF
>TRBV27|-|TRBJ1-5|TRBD1
TGTGCCAGCAGCCAGACAGGGGCCCCAGATCAGCCCCAGCATTTT
CASSQTGAPDQPQHF
>TRBV7-3|few|TRBJ1-2|-
TGTGCCAGCAGCTTATCGGGGGAAGGAAGTGGCTACACCTTC
CASSLSGEGSGYTF
>TRBV27|many|TRBJ2-4|-
TGTGCCAGCAGTTTGCCAGGAGGGAACATTCAGTACTTC
CASSLPGGNIQYF